This TCR beta chain was obtained from a study of blood T cell repertoires in COVID-19. About the study: From the United States, Italy and Spain came samples of acute and convalescent COVID-19. T cells, B-cell-depleted T cells, or PBMCs supplied cDNA or gDNA.

TCRdb's table, derived via immunoSEQ multiplex PCR, lists solely in-frame clones and lacks some. The profile covers some 120,000 clones, with approximately 80% appearing a single time and 7% to 9.5% taken by the ten largest. The CDR3 loop spans 14 amino acids. V lost 2 bases to trimming and J lost 4 bases, with 11 bases between them. Germline assignment: CDR1 KGHSH and CDR2 LQKENI. The chain joins TRBV18 to TRBJ2-5, with a weak D call TRBD2 (6 bases). Source material: peripheral blood. The TCR originated in a man in his sixties or seventies with active or convalescent COVID-19. The CDR3 DNA reads as TGTGCCAGCTCACCAAACGGGGGAGCAGAGACCCAGTACTTC. This sequence encodes CASSPNGGAETQYF.